These T cell receptor beta chains were read from a single sample in a study of shared clonotypes between healthy human individuals. The repertoire was sequenced with immunoSEQ multiplex PCR; TCRdb's copy has only in-frame clones and lacks some. The sample contains approximately 640,000 clones, about two thirds of which appear only once. Sequenced material: memory CD4+ T cells sorted from blood. The receptor set was obtained from a woman under 40 in good health. Both conserved end residues are part of each CDR3. A D gene is named only where the DNA matches it firmly. A row's size may be missing; if present it is once, few, many or a size class.

D gene	V gene	J gene	clone size	CDR3 DNA	CDR3 protein
TRBD1	TRBV18	TRBJ2-7	-	TGTGCCAGCTCACCGGCCTCACAGGGGGACCCCCCCTACGAGCAGTACTTC	CASSPASQGDPPYEQYF
-	TRBV4-1	TRBJ2-7	-	TGCGCCAGCAGCCAAGGACCTGGTAGGGTCCTAGCCTCCTACGAGCAGTACTTC	CASSQGPGRVLASYEQYF
-	TRBV7-9	TRBJ1-1	-	TGTGCCAGCAGGAAGACCCCGGGGGAGGGCACTGAAGCTTTCTTT	CASRKTPGEGTEAFF
-	TRBV10-1	TRBJ1-3	-	TGCGCCAGTTCGGAGGGAGGTGGAAACACCATATATTTT	CASSEGGGNTIYF
-	TRBV28	TRBJ2-6	-	TGTGCCAGCGGATCAGGGAGTTCTGGGGCCAACGTCCTGACTTTC	CASGSGSSGANVLTF
-	TRBV7-9	TRBJ2-5	-	TGTGCCAGCAGCTTAGGACGACATGGAGAGACCCAGTACTTC	CASSLGRHGETQYF
-	TRBV4-1	TRBJ2-2	-	TGCGCCAGCAGCCAAGAACGGCAGGGGAACACCGGGGAGCTGTTTTTT	CASSQERQGNTGELFF
TRBD1	TRBV27	TRBJ1-5	once	TGTGCCAGCAGTTACACAGGGGGGAATAGCAATCAGCCCCAGCATTTT	CASSYTGGNSNQPQHF
-	TRBV5-4	TRBJ1-1	few	TGTGCCAGCAGCTCCAGAACAGGGAGCCACACTGAAGCTTTCTTT	CASSSRTGSHTEAFF
-	TRBV7-9	TRBJ2-3	-	TGTGCCAGCAGCTCTGTCTGGACAGATACGCAGTATTTT	CASSSVWTDTQYF
-	TRBV29-1	TRBJ1-1	-	TGCAGCGTCCTGAGGAGGGACATACTAAAAGCTTTCTTT	CSVLRRDILKAFF
-	TRBV18	TRBJ1-4	-	TGTGCCAGCTCACCGGGCAGTACTAATGAAAAACTGTTTTTT	CASSPGSTNEKLFF
TRBD1	TRBV25-1	TRBJ2-1	many	TGTGCCAGCAGTGACCTAGACAGGGCGGCCTACAATGAGCAGTTCTTC	CASSDLDRAAYNEQFF
TRBD1	TRBV19	TRBJ1-2	few	TGTGCCTCCAAACCCCGACAGGGGGCGAGGGGTTATGGCTACACCTTC	CASKPRQGARGYGYTF
TRBD2	TRBV7-2	TRBJ2-7	-	TGTGCCAGCAGCTTAGGCCTAGGACTAGGCTACGAGCAGTACTTC	CASSLGLGLGYEQYF
TRBD1	TRBV7-8	TRBJ1-5	-	TGTGCCAGCAGTCAATCGGACAGGGTTAGCAATCAGCCCCAGCATTTT	CASSQSDRVSNQPQHF
-	TRBV5-1	TRBJ1-1	-	-	CASSLVGQGNTFF
-	TRBV5-1	TRBJ2-3	-	TGCGCCAGTTGGCCTAGCGAAATGGTCCCAGATACGCAGTATTTT	CASWPSEMVPDTQYF
TRBD1	TRBV4-1	TRBJ2-7	-	TGCGCCAGCAGGCCTCTGACAGGGAAGGTGAACGAGCAGTACTTC	CASRPLTGKVNEQYF
TRBD2	TRBV2	TRBJ2-1	-	TGTGCCAGCAGTGGTTGGACTAGCGGAAGCTCCTACAATGAGCAGTTCTTC	CASSGWTSGSSYNEQFF
-	TRBV2	TRBJ1-1	-	TGTGCCAGCAGTGTACAGCAGACTGAAGCTTTCTTT	CASSVQQTEAFF
-	TRBV18	TRBJ1-5	-	TGTGCCAGCTCACCAGCGGCAGACAATAGCAATCAGCCCCAGCATTTT	CASSPAADNSNQPQHF
-	TRBV29-1	TRBJ1-4	few	TGCAGCGCCGTTGGTACGGGACCGGAAAAACTGTTTTTT	CSAVGTGPEKLFF
TRBD2	TRBV30	TRBJ2-3	-	TGTGCCTGGGCCGGGACTAGCGGCTACACAGATACGCAGTATTTT	CAWAGTSGYTDTQYF
TRBD2	TRBV27	TRBJ2-3	-	TGTGCCAGCAGGAGGGCGGGACTAGCGGGACCACTAGGGGATACGCAGTATTTT	CASRRAGLAGPLGDTQYF
-	TRBV4-2	TRBJ2-1	-	TGTGCCAGCAGTCAGGGACTTCCCGGGTATGAGCAGTTCTTC	CASSQGLPGYEQFF
-	TRBV10-1	TRBJ2-5	once	TGCGCCAGCAGTACAGGGACCCAAGAGACCCAGTACTTC	CASSTGTQETQYF
-	TRBV6-5	TRBJ2-7	-	TGTGCCAGCAGTTACTCCGTGGACAGCCGCCCCTACGAGCAGTACTTC	CASSYSVDSRPYEQYF
-	TRBV28	TRBJ1-4	-	TGTGCCAGCGGACTTTCGGGCAATAAAGGAAAACTGTTTTTT	CASGLSGNKGKLFF
TRBD2	TRBV6-6	TRBJ2-2	-	TGTGCCAGCAGGGTCGGACTAGCGGGAGACACCGGGGAGCTGTTTTTT	CASRVGLAGDTGELFF
-	TRBV6-6	TRBJ2-1	-	TGTGCCAGCAGTTACTCTGACTATAACAGATACAATGAGCAGTTCTTC	CASSYSDYNRYNEQFF
-	TRBV6-4	TRBJ2-1	once	TGTGCCAGCAGTGACTCAAGAACAGGGAAGCAGTTCTTC	CASSDSRTGKQFF
-	TRBV27	TRBJ2-7	-	TGTGCCACCAAGTTCACCCGGAGCTCCTACGAGCAGTACTTC	CATKFTRSSYEQYF
-	TRBV27	TRBJ1-2	-	TGTGCCAGCAGTCGGACCGGATACTATGGCTACACCTTC	CASSRTGYYGYTF
TRBD1	TRBV19	TRBJ1-1	few	TGTGCCAGTAGAGAAGGGGGCGCGCACCTTCCTGAAGCTTTCTTT	CASREGGAHLPEAFF
-	TRBV30	TRBJ1-4	once	TGTGCCTGGAGTGTAATTCCGGGACGGTATGAAAAACTGTTTTTT	CAWSVIPGRYEKLFF
-	TRBV14	TRBJ2-3	-	TGTGCCAGCAGCTCCGACGGACTGAGCACAGATACGCAGTATTTT	CASSSDGLSTDTQYF
-	TRBV28	TRBJ1-2	-	TGTGCCAGCAGTCCGACGACCCGCGACTATGGCTACACCTTC	CASSPTTRDYGYTF
-	TRBV19	TRBJ2-5	-	TGTGCCAGTAAGGACTGGGACGGGGCGACCCAGTACTTC	CASKDWDGATQYF
-	TRBV27	TRBJ2-3	few	TGTGCCAGCAGTTCTCGGCGCCACACAGATACGCAGTATTTT	CASSSRRHTDTQYF
-	TRBV11-3	TRBJ2-7	-	TGTGCCAGCAGCTCCAGCCGCGTCGCCTCCTACGAGCAGTACTTC	CASSSSRVASYEQYF
-	TRBV2	TRBJ2-7	once	TGTGCCAGCCGACAGGAGACCTCCTACGAGCAGTACTTC	CASRQETSYEQYF
TRBD2	TRBV2	TRBJ2-1	-	TGTGCCAGCAGCGTACTAGCGGGAGGGCACAATGAGCAGTTCTTC	CASSVLAGGHNEQFF
TRBD1	TRBV15	TRBJ2-1	-	TGTGCCACCAGCAGACCGGACAGGGGGCTCAATGAGCAGTTCTTC	CATSRPDRGLNEQFF
TRBD2	TRBV19	TRBJ2-1	-	TGTGCCAGTAGAAGTACCGGGACTAGCGGGAGGGATGAGCAGTTCTTC	CASRSTGTSGRDEQFF
-	TRBV5-1	TRBJ2-1	-	TGCGCCAGCAGCCGGGACACCAGCTCCTACAATGAGCAGTTCTTC	CASSRDTSSYNEQFF
TRBD1	TRBV7-9	TRBJ1-3	-	TGTGCCAGCAGCTTTGTCACTGGACAGGGAGCCACCCGAAACACCATATATTTT	CASSFVTGQGATRNTIYF
-	TRBV10-3	TRBJ1-4	-	TGTGCCATCAGTGAGTCGACAGGAGGTCGAGAAAAACTGTTTTTT	CAISESTGGREKLFF
-	TRBV19	TRBJ2-6	-	TGTGCCAGTAGTATTCTCAGGGGTGGGGGCTCTGGGGCCAACGTCCTGACTTTC	CASSILRGGGSGANVLTF
TRBD1	TRBV18	TRBJ1-4	-	TGTGCCAGCTCACCCACCACAGGGGGAGATAATGAAAAACTGTTTTTT	CASSPTTGGDNEKLFF
-	TRBV30	TRBJ2-6	-	TGTGCCTGGGACCCACTTGGGGGGGCCAACGTCCTGACTTTC	CAWDPLGGANVLTF
TRBD1	TRBV11-1	TRBJ1-1	few	TGTGCCAGCAGCTTAAGGGACAGGCCGCTGAACACTGAAGCTTTCTTT	CASSLRDRPLNTEAFF
-	TRBV19	TRBJ1-2	-	TGTGCCAGTCCATGCTATAAGAGGGGCGCCGGGAACTATGGCTACACCTTC	CASPCYKRGAGNYGYTF
-	TRBV15	TRBJ2-5	-	TGTGCCACCAGCAGAGATCGAGCGGAACAAGAGACCCAGTACTTC	CATSRDRAEQETQYF
-	TRBV28	TRBJ2-6	-	TGTGCCAGCATCAACTCTGGGGCCAACGTCCTGACTTTC	CASINSGANVLTF
TRBD1	TRBV29-1	TRBJ2-1	once	TGCAGCGCCTGGACAGGGTCCTACAATGAGCAGTTCTTC	CSAWTGSYNEQFF
-	TRBV6-4	TRBJ2-5	-	TGTGCCAGCAGTGACAGGGACTTACAAGAGACCCAGTACTTC	CASSDRDLQETQYF